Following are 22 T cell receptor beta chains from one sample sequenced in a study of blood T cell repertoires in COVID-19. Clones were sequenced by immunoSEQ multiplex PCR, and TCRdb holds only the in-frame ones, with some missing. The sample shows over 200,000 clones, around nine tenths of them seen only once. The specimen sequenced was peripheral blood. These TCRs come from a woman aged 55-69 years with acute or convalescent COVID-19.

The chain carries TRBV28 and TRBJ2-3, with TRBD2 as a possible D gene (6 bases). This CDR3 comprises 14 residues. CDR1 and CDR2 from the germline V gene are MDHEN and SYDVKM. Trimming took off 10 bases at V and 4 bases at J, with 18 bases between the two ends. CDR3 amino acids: CATVGSTGADTQYF. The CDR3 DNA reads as TGTGCCACCGTTGGCTCCACGGGGGCAGATACGCAGTATTTT.

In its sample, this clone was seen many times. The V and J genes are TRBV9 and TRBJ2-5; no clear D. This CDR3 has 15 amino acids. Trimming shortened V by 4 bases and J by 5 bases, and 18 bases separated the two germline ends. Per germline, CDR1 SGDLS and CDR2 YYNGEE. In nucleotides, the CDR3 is TGTGCCAGCAGCCCTCACCCTTCTAGATGGGAGACCCAGTACTTC. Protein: CASSPHPSRWETQYF.

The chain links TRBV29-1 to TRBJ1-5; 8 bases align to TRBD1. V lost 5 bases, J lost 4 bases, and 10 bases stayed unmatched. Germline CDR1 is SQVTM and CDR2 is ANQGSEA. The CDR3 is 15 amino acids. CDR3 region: CSVRMDRAGNQPQHF. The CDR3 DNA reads TGCAGCGTTAGGATGGACAGGGCGGGGAATCAGCCCCAGCATTTT.

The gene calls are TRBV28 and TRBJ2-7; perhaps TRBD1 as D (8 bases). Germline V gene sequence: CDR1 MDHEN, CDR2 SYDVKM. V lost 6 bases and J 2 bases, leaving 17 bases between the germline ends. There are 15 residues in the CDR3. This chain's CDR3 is CASRETGGETYEQYF. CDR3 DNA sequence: TGTGCCAGCAGGGAAACAGGGGGGGAAACCTACGAGCAGTACTTC.

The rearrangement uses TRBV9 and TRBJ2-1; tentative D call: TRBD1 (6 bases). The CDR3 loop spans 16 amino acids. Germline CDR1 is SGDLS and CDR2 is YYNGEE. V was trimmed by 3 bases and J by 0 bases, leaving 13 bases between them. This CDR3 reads CASSDRQASSYNEQFF. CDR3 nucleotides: TGTGCCAGCAGCGATAGACAGGCAAGCTCCTACAATGAGCAGTTCTTC.

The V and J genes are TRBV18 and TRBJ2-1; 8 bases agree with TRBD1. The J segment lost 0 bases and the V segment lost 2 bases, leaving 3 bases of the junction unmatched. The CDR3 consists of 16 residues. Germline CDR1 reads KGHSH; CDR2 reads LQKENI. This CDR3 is CASSPGQGGSYNEQFF. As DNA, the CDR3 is TGTGCCAGCTCACCAGGACAGGGAGGCTCCTACAATGAGCAGTTCTTC. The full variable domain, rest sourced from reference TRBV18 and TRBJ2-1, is NAGVMQNPRHLVRRRGQEARLRCSPMKGHSHVYWYRQLPEEGLKFMVYLQKENIIDESGMPKERFSAEFPKEGPSILRIQQVVRGDSAAYFCASSPGQGGSYNEQFFGPGTRLTVL.

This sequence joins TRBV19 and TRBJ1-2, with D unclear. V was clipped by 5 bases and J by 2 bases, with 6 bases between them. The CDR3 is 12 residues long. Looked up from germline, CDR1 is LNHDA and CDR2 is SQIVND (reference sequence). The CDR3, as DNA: TGTGCCAGTAGTTATGTGAACTATGGCTACACCTTC. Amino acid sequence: CASSYVNYGYTF.

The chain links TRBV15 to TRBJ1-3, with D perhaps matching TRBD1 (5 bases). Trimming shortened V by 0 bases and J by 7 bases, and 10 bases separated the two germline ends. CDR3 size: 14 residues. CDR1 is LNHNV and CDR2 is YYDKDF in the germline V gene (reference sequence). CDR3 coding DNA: TGTGCCACCAGCAGAGATCTAGGGGTTAACACCATATATTTT. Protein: CATSRDLGVNTIYF.

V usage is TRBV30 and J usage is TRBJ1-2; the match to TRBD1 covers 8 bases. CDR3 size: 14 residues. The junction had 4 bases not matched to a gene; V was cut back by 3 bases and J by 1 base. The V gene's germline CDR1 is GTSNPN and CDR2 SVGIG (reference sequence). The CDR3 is CAWSSGQVNYGYTF. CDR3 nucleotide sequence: TGTGCCTGGAGCTCGGGACAGGTTAACTATGGCTACACCTTC.

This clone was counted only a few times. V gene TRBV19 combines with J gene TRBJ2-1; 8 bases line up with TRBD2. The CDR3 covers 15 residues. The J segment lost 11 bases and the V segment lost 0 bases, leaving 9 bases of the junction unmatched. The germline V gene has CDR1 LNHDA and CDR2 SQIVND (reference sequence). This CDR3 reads CASSIDRNSGNKQFF. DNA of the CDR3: TGTGCCAGTAGTATAGATCGTAATAGCGGGAATAAGCAGTTCTTC.

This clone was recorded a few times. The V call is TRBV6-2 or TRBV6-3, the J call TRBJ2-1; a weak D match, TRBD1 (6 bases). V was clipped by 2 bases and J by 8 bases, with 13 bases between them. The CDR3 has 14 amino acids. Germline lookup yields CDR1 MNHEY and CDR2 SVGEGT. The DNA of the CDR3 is TGTGCCAGCAGTTACGCGACAGGTAGTTATGAGCAGTTCTTC. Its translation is CASSYATGSYEQFF.

In DNA, the CDR3 is TGTGCCAGCTCACAGGGGGCTAACACTGAAGCTTTCTTT. It codes for CASSQGANTEAFF. The chain uses TRBV18 and TRBJ1-1, with 7 bases fitting TRBD1. V lost 4 bases and J lost 2; bases outside the gene matches: 1. This CDR3 region has 13 residues. The germline gives CDR1 KGHSH, CDR2 LQKENI.

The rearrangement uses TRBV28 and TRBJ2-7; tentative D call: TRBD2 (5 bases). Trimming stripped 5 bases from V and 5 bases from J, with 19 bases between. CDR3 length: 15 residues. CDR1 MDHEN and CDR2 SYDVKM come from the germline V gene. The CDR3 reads CASSLGLLEGNEQYF. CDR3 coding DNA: TGTGCCAGCAGTCTAGGACTCCTCGAAGGGAACGAGCAGTACTTC.

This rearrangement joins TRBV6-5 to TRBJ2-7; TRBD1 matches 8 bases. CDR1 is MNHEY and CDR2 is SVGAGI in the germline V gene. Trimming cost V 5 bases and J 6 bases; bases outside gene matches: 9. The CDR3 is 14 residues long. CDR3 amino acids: CASSKRTGTGEQYF. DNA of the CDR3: TGTGCCAGCAGTAAAAGGACAGGGACCGGCGAGCAGTACTTC.

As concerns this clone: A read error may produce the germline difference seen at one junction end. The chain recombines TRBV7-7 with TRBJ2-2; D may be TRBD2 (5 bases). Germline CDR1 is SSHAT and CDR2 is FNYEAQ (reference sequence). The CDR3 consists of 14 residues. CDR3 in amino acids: CASSFSGDTGELFF. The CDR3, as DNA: TGTGCTAGCAGCTTCAGCGGAGACACCGGGGAGCTGTTTTTT.

The CDR3 sequence is CASSYYSGGRGEQFF. In DNA form, the CDR3 reads TGTGCCAGCAGTTACTATAGCGGGGGTAGAGGTGAGCAGTTCTTC. V usage is TRBV6-2 or TRBV6-3 and J usage is TRBJ2-1, with TRBD2 identical over 9 bases. This CDR3 spans 15 amino acids. Looked up from germline, CDR1 is MNHEY and CDR2 is SVGEGT. V trimming: 1 base; J trimming: 9 bases; junction bases outside the gene matches: 7.

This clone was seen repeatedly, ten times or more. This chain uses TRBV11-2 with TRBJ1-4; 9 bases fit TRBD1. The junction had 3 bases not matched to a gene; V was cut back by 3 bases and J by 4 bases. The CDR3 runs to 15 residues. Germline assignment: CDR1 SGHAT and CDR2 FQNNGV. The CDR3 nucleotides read TGTGCCAGCAGCTTTGGGACAGGGATTAATGAAAAACTGTTTTTT. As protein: CASSFGTGINEKLFF.

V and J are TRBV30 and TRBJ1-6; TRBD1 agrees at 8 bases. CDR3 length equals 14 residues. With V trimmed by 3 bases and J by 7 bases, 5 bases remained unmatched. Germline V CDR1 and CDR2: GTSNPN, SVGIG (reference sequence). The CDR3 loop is CAWSEDRGNSPLHF. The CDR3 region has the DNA TGTGCCTGGAGCGAAGACAGGGGAAATTCACCCCTCCACTTT.

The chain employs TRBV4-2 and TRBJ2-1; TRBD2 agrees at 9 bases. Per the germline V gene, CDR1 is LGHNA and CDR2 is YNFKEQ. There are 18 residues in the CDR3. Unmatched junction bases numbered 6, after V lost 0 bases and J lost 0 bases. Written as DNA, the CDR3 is TGTGCCAGCAGCCAAGATATAAGCGGGAGGACCTCCTACAATGAGCAGTTCTTC. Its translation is CASSQDISGRTSYNEQFF.

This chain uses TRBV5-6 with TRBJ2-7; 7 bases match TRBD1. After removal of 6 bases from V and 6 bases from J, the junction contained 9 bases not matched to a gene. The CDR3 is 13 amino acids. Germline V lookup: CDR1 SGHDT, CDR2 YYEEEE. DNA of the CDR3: TGTGCCAGCACCTTCGCCACAGGGGTCGAGCAGTACTTC. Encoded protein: CASTFATGVEQYF.

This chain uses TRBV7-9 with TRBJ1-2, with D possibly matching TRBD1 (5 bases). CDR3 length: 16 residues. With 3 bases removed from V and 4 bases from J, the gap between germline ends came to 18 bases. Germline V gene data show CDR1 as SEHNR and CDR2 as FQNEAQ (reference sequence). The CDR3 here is CASSFGGKFSIYGYTF. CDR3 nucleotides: TGTGCCAGCAGCTTCGGGGGAAAATTCAGCATCTATGGCTACACCTTC. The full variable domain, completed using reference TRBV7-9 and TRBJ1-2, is DTGVSQNPRHKITKRGQNVTFRCDPISEHNRLYWYRQTLGQGPEFLTYFQNEAQLEKSRLLSDRFSAERPKGSFSTLEIQRTEQGDSAMYLCASSFGGKFSIYGYTFGSGTRLTVV.

Written as DNA, the CDR3 is TGTGCCAGCAGCTTCCGGACAGGGTTATATGAAAAACTGTTTTTT. Its protein product is CASSFRTGLYEKLFF. This chain uses TRBV5-6 with TRBJ1-4; TRBD1 agrees at 8 bases. J gave up 6 bases and V 2 bases, and 6 bases lay outside the gene matches. This CDR3 region has 15 residues. Germline loops: CDR1 SGHDT, CDR2 YYEEEE.